These 15 T cell receptor beta chains were all obtained from the same sample, sequenced in a study of PD-L1 blockade in urothelial cancer. Sequenced by immunoSEQ multiplex PCR; TCRdb stores in-frame clones only, minus some. The table lists 45,000 or so clones, about 91% of them singletons. The sample in question was PBMCs, obtained around atezolizumab (anti-PD-L1) treatment. These receptors all come from a man older than 75 with urothelial cancer.

V is TRBV10-1 and J is TRBJ1-2; D is perhaps TRBD1 (5 bases). Germline CDR1 WNHNN, CDR2 SYGVQD (reference sequence). This CDR3 comprises 14 residues. Trimming stripped 3 bases from V and 2 bases from J, with 10 bases between. CDR3 in DNA: TGCGCCAGCAGTGATACGGGGGGGAACTATGGCTACACCTTC. Translating gives CASSDTGGNYGYTF.

The J gene is TRBJ2-2, the V gene TRBV27, with TRBD1 as a possible D gene (5 bases). V was cut by 5 bases and J by 5 bases, with 24 bases left in between. Per germline, CDR1 MNHEY and CDR2 SMNVEV (reference sequence). The CDR3 loop spans 18 amino acids. The CDR3 bases are TGTGCCAGCAGTCCCTTTCCCCCGAAGGGGCGCAGGACCGGGGAGCTGTTTTTT. It specifies CASSPFPPKGRRTGELFF.

The DNA for the CDR3 is TGTGCCAGCAGCTTGGGAGGGGGCGGGTACGAGCAGTACTTC. Encoded protein: CASSLGGGGYEQYF. The chain links TRBV5-6 to TRBJ2-7; 7 bases align to TRBD1. The CDR3 has 14 amino acids. V was clipped by 0 bases and J by 4 bases; unmatched bases: 4. CDR1 is SGHDT, CDR2 YYEEEE, per germline.

J is TRBJ2-1 and V is TRBV7-6, with 8 bases identical to TRBD2. Germline lookup yields CDR1 SGHVS and CDR2 FNYEAQ. Losses at the gene ends were 0 bases for V and 0 bases for J; bases not matched to a gene: 4. The CDR3 length is 17 residues. The CDR3 region is CASSLALAGSSYNEQFF. CDR3 sequence (DNA): TGTGCCAGCAGCTTAGCCCTAGCGGGCAGCTCCTACAATGAGCAGTTCTTC. Drawing the rest from reference TRBV7-6 and TRBJ2-1, the complete variable domain is GAGVSQSPRYKVTKRGQDVALRCDPISGHVSLYWYRQALGQGPEFLTYFNYEAQQDKSGLPNDRFSAERPEGSISTLTIQRTEQRDSAMYRCASSLALAGSSYNEQFFGPGTRLTVL.

The chain joins TRBV11-2 to TRBJ2-3, with D perhaps TRBD1 (6 bases). Germline V gene data show CDR1 as SGHAT and CDR2 as FQNNGV. CDR3 length: 15 residues. The V end lost 4 bases, the J end lost 5 bases, and 16 bases lay between the germline ends. CDR3 in amino acids: CASSWGRSQRDTQYF. The DNA of the CDR3 is TGTGCCAGCAGCTGGGGGCGGTCGCAACGAGATACGCAGTATTTT.

In its sample, this clone was seen once. The rearrangement joins TRBV7-9 to TRBJ2-1; the match to TRBD1 covers 8 bases. Germline CDR1 is SEHNR and CDR2 is FQNEAQ (reference sequence). The trim removed 5 bases at V and 13 bases at J, leaving 7 bases unmatched. This CDR3 spans 12 amino acids. Here the CDR3 DNA reads TGTGCCAGCAGCGCCGACAGGGGACTCCAGTTCTTC. This encodes CASSADRGLQFF.

In regard to this clone: At one of its ends the junction is not consistent with the germline gene, which may arise from a read error. J is TRBJ2-5 and V is TRBV7-2, with 10 bases that match TRBD2. CDR1 is SGHTA, CDR2 FQGNSA, per germline. The CDR3 covers 15 residues. CDR3 in DNA: TGTGCCAGCAGCCCACCCCCCTCTAGCGGGGGTTTAGGGGACTTC. This translates into CASSPPPSSGGLGDF.

The chain recombines TRBV5-1 with TRBJ2-5, with 7 bases that match TRBD2. This CDR3 contains 14 residues. CDR1 and CDR2 (germline): SGHRS, YFSETQ. V lost 7 bases and J lost 5; bases outside the gene matches: 11. The CDR3 sequence is CASGERGGGETQYF. The CDR3 DNA sequence: TGCGCCAGCGGAGAGCGGGGTGGGGGTGAGACCCAGTACTTC. The whole variable domain, filled in from reference TRBV5-1 and TRBJ2-5, reads KAGVTQTPRYLIKTRGQQVTLSCSPISGHRSVSWYQQTPGQGLQFLFEYFSETQRNKGNFPGRFSGRQFSNSRSEMNVSTLELGDSALYLCASGERGGGETQYFGPGTRLLVL.

The rearrangement joins TRBV5-1 to TRBJ1-1, with a weak D call TRBD1 (6 bases). CDR1 is SGHRS, CDR2 YFSETQ, per germline. Trimming left V 4 bases short and J 1 base short, with 17 bases between. The CDR3 contains 16 residues. CDR3 loop: CASSQEPGHKNTEAFF. CDR3 bases: TGCGCCAGCAGCCAGGAACCGGGACACAAGAACACTGAAGCTTTCTTT. Full variable domain (rest looked up from reference TRBV5-1 and TRBJ1-1): KAGVTQTPRYLIKTRGQQVTLSCSPISGHRSVSWYQQTPGQGLQFLFEYFSETQRNKGNFPGRFSGRQFSNSRSEMNVSTLELGDSALYLCASSQEPGHKNTEAFFGQGTRLTVV.

The chain links TRBV7-9 to TRBJ2-5; 11 bases line up with TRBD1. The germline gives CDR1 SEHNR, CDR2 FQNEAQ (reference sequence). CDR3 length: 15 amino acids. The V and J ends lost 1 base and 2 bases, in that order; junction bases with no gene match: 0. The CDR3, as DNA: TGTGCCAGCAGCTTAGGGGACAGGGGGCAAGAGACCCAGTACTTC. The encoded protein is CASSLGDRGQETQYF.

This CDR3 is CASSAGSTQYF. In DNA form, the CDR3 reads TGCGCCAGCAGTGCGGGTTCTACGCAGTATTTT. The chain couples TRBV10-1 to TRBJ2-3, with unresolved D. V was cut by 4 bases and J by 8 bases, with 7 bases left in between. The CDR3 consists of 11 residues. CDR1 WNHNN and CDR2 SYGVQD come from the germline V gene (reference sequence).

V is TRBV11-3 and J is TRBJ2-7; no clear D. The germline V gene has CDR1 SGHNT and CDR2 YENEEA. The CDR3 has 13 residues. V was cut by 4 bases and J by 2 bases, with 9 bases left in between. The CDR3 bases are TGTGCCAGCAGCTGGCGGCCAGCCTACGAGCAGTACTTC. Protein: CASSWRPAYEQYF. The full variable domain, completed using reference TRBV11-3 and TRBJ2-7, is EAGVVQSPRYKIIEKKQPVAFWCNPISGHNTLYWYLQNLGQGPELLIRYENEEAVDDSQLPKDRFSAERLKGVDSTLKIQPAELGDSAVYLCASSWRPAYEQYFGPGTRLTVT.

V usage is TRBV5-4 and J usage is TRBJ2-2, with a possible D match to TRBD1 (6 bases). The CDR3 covers 15 residues. The V gene's germline CDR1 is SGHNT and CDR2 YYREEE (reference sequence). V shed 5 bases and J shed 7 bases, with 18 bases lying between them. In DNA, the CDR3 is TGTGCCAGCAGTCAAACAGGGACCAATGGCGGGGAGCTGTTTTTT. Translation: CASSQTGTNGGELFF.

The rearrangement links TRBV5-1 to TRBJ2-1; TRBD2 matches 11 bases. The V segment lost 5 bases and the J segment 9 bases; nucleotides outside the gene matches: 10. CDR1 is SGHRS, CDR2 YFSETQ, per germline. There are 15 residues in the CDR3. The CDR3 protein is CASRAGTSGLPEQFF. The CDR3 nucleotides are TGCGCCAGCAGGGCCGGGACTAGCGGACTACCTGAGCAGTTCTTC.

V and J are TRBV28 and TRBJ2-2; 7 nucleotides match TRBD1. V lost 6 bases to trimming and J lost 6 bases; unmatched junction nucleotides: 10. CDR3 length: 15 residues. Germline values: CDR1 MDHEN, CDR2 SYDVKM. The CDR3 bases are TGTGCCAGCAGGTTGACAGGGAAGGGTCCCGGGGAGCTGTTTTTT. As protein: CASRLTGKGPGELFF.